The 25 T cell receptor beta chains below all came from one sample that was sequenced in a study of cytomegalovirus exposure and HLA in healthy donors (dated by TCRdb to about 2017). The protocol used for the library was the immunoSEQ multiplex PCR assay. A mixture of 60 forward primers for TCR Vbeta segments and 13 reverse primers for TCR Jbeta segments was used in the multiplex PCR. Drawn from immuneACCESS, this table holds only the in-frame rearrangements with V and J called that TCRdb kept. Clones are partly lost; checked studies trace under half to an unresolved V gene and leave the rest unexplained. This sample is represented by about 130,000 clones; roughly 78% of them were singletons. The top ten clonotypes cover 5% to 5.5% of the sample. Sample: PBMCs. The receptors were gathered from a young man in good health and CMV-seronegative.

This clone was recorded a few times. This sequence joins TRBV11-2 and TRBJ2-5, with 11 positions matching TRBD2. The J segment lost 1 base and the V segment lost 5 bases, leaving 3 bases of the junction unmatched. This CDR3 is 15 amino acids long. Germline CDR1 reads SGHAT; CDR2 reads FQNNGV. The CDR3 loop is CASSLSGRAQETQYF. Written as DNA, the CDR3 is TGTGCCAGCAGCCTTAGCGGGAGGGCCCAAGAGACCCAGTACTTC.

A remark on this clone: The same CDR3 is also encoded by other DNA sequences in this sample. V is TRBV5-1 and J is TRBJ2-3, with a tentative D call TRBD1 (5 bases). The CDR3 has 14 amino acids. The V gene's germline CDR1 is SGHRS and CDR2 YFSETQ. V was trimmed by 3 bases and J by 0 bases, leaving 8 bases between them. This chain's CDR3 is CASSSGQSTDTQYF. The CDR3 coding sequence is TGCGCCAGCAGCTCAGGACAAAGCACAGATACGCAGTATTTT.

The chain couples TRBV7-2 to TRBJ2-3, with TRBD1 matching over 11 bases. The V and J ends lost 4 bases and 6 bases, in that order; junction bases with no gene match: 6. The CDR3 extends over 15 amino acids. Germline loops: CDR1 SGHTA, CDR2 FQGNSA. In DNA, the CDR3 is TGTGCCAGCAGCTCCGGACAGGGGGCACGGGATACGCAGTATTTT. Residues: CASSSGQGARDTQYF.

This clone was found once. V is TRBV18 and J is TRBJ2-7; possibly TRBD1 for D (6 bases). The CDR3 sequence is 14 residues long. In germline, CDR1 is KGHSH, CDR2 LQKENI. V lost 0 bases to trimming and J lost 3 bases, with 9 bases between them. CDR3 in amino acids: CASSPPGTSYEQYF. CDR3 nucleotides: TGTGCCAGCTCACCACCCGGGACAAGCTACGAGCAGTACTTC.

This clone appeared a few times. The chain couples TRBV7-9 to TRBJ2-1, with 10 positions matching TRBD2. Trimming at V came to 6 bases and at J to 2 bases, leaving 4 bases not matched to a gene. The CDR3 contains 15 residues. Germline values: CDR1 SEHNR, CDR2 FQNEAQ (reference sequence). Written as DNA, the CDR3 is TGTGCCAGCAGTGGAGCGGGAGGGCCCTACAATGAGCAGTTCTTC. Translated: CASSGAGGPYNEQFF.

This chain joins TRBV5-6 and TRBJ2-3, with a tentative D call TRBD2 (5 bases). This CDR3 contains 12 residues. Germline V gives CDR1 SGHDT, CDR2 YYEEEE. V dropped 4 bases and J dropped 6 bases, with 9 bases sitting between them. In nucleotides, the CDR3 is TGTGCCAGCAGCCCCACGGGGGATACGCAGTATTTT. Encoded protein: CASSPTGDTQYF.

A few counts support this clone. The junction does not match germline at one end; this may be a read error. CDR3 bases: TGTGCCAGTCGTATAGCGGGAGGGTATGAGCAGTTCTTC. This sequence encodes CASRIAGGYEQFF. The gene calls are TRBV19 and TRBJ2-1; 11 bases line up with TRBD2. Germline values: CDR1 LNHDA, CDR2 SQIVND (reference sequence). CDR3 length: 13 amino acids.

V is TRBV6-5 and J is TRBJ1-2, with 8 bases identical to TRBD1. This CDR3 contains 15 residues. CDR1 is MNHEY, CDR2 SVGAGI, per germline. Germline trimming cut 6 bases from V and 4 bases from J; bases unmatched to any gene: 10. For the CDR3, the DNA is TGTGCCAGCAGCTCCCCCGGACAGGGCCTCTATGGCTACACCTTC. This encodes CASSSPGQGLYGYTF.

There are a few counts of this clone. V and J are TRBV5-1 and TRBJ2-5; 10 bases fit TRBD2. The CDR3 spans 16 residues. Germline V CDR1 and CDR2: SGHRS, YFSETQ. Trimming took 3 bases from V and 3 from J; bases not matched to a gene: 8. CDR3 DNA sequence: TGCGCCAGCAGCTCAACTAGCGGGGTTCGAAAAGAGACCCAGTACTTC. It translates to CASSSTSGVRKETQYF.

This chain uses TRBV25-1 with TRBJ1-1, with TRBD1 identical over 7 bases. Germline V gene lookup returns CDR1 MGHDK and CDR2 SYGVNS. The CDR3 has 15 residues. V dropped 5 bases and J dropped 5; count of bases not matched to a gene: 11. The CDR3 DNA sequence: TGTGCCAGCAGTCCTCACACAGGGGACAATACTGAAGCTTTCTTT. Protein: CASSPHTGDNTEAFF.

The genes are TRBV28 and TRBJ2-2; 9 bases agree with TRBD2. V gave up 7 bases and J gave up 4 bases; unmatched junction bases: 10. This CDR3 has 16 amino acids. Germline-derived CDR1 and CDR2 are MDHEN and SYDVKM. The CDR3 loop is CASTRGRGRFTGELFF. CDR3 DNA sequence: TGTGCCAGCACCCGCGGGAGGGGGCGATTCACCGGGGAGCTGTTTTTT.

The sample holds one count of this clone. This chain links TRBV7-9 with TRBJ2-7, with TRBD1 matching over 9 bases. CDR1 and CDR2 from the germline V gene are SEHNR and FQNEAQ (reference sequence). Trimming at V came to 4 bases and at J to 7 bases, leaving 11 bases not matched to a gene. The CDR3 totals 15 residues. As DNA, the CDR3 is TGTGCCAGCAGCTCCAACAGGGGGCAAGTGAATGAGCAGTACTTC. Translation gives CASSSNRGQVNEQYF.

The CDR3 DNA reads as TGTGCCAGCAGCGGAAAACAGGGGCGGAATTCACCCCTCCACTTT. Translating it yields CASSGKQGRNSPLHF. The chain combines TRBV28 with TRBJ1-6, with 7 bases that match TRBD1. V was pared by 6 bases and J by 7 bases, with 9 bases of the junction left unmatched. This CDR3 region has 15 residues. Germline CDR1 MDHEN, CDR2 SYDVKM.

The rearrangement joins TRBV5-1 to TRBJ2-7; D unclear. Germline CDR1 and CDR2: SGHRS and YFSETQ. The CDR3 extends over 11 amino acids. Between the trimmed V and J ends, which lost 5 bases and 7 bases, there was a span of 10 bases. Here the CDR3 reads CASRGSREQYF. CDR3 nucleotides: TGCGCCAGCAGAGGCTCGAGGGAGCAGTACTTC. Variable domain in full (rest from reference TRBV5-1 and TRBJ2-7): KAGVTQTPRYLIKTRGQQVTLSCSPISGHRSVSWYQQTPGQGLQFLFEYFSETQRNKGNFPGRFSGRQFSNSRSEMNVSTLELGDSALYLCASRGSREQYFGPGTRLTVT.

The genes are TRBV28 and TRBJ2-5; 12 positions agree with TRBD2. Germline CDR1 MDHEN, CDR2 SYDVKM. Trimming removed 2 bases from V and 5 bases from J; junction bases left unmatched: 3. This CDR3 is 15 amino acids long. The CDR3 loop reads CASSLRGTSGETQYF. The CDR3 DNA reads as TGTGCCAGCAGTTTAAGAGGGACTAGCGGGGAGACCCAGTACTTC.

By sample share, this clone is large (0.1 to 1%). This sequence joins TRBV4-1 and TRBJ1-6; TRBD1 matches at 9 bases. There are 16 residues in the CDR3. CDR1 and CDR2 (germline): MGHRA, YSYEKL. The junction had 7 bases not matched to a gene; V was cut back by 3 bases and J by 7 bases. The CDR3: CASSQSQGARNSPLHF. Here the CDR3 DNA reads TGCGCCAGCAGCCAGTCACAGGGGGCGCGGAATTCACCCCTCCACTTT.

This rearrangement joins TRBV4-2 to TRBJ2-1; TRBD2 aligns across 11 bases. The V gene end was trimmed by 4 bases and the J gene end by 6 bases; junction bases not matched to a gene: 14. Germline assignment: CDR1 LGHNA and CDR2 YNFKEQ. The CDR3 loop spans 18 amino acids. The CDR3 DNA reads as TGTGCCAGCAGCCTTGATGAGCCTGGGACTAGCGGATCCAATGAGCAGTTCTTC. Residues: CASSLDEPGTSGSNEQFF.

The gene calls are TRBV29-1 and TRBJ2-1; the match to TRBD2 covers 7 bases. The CDR3 covers 15 residues. The J segment lost 3 bases and the V segment lost 7 bases, leaving 12 bases of the junction unmatched. The germline V gene has CDR1 SQVTM and CDR2 ANQGSEA. The CDR3 sequence is CSGSGGFPYYNEQFF. CDR3 in DNA: TGCAGCGGGTCGGGGGGTTTTCCTTACTACAATGAGCAGTTCTTC.

The V gene is TRBV7-2, the J gene TRBJ1-3; maybe TRBD1 (5 bases). The CDR3 has 14 residues. Germline V gene lookup returns CDR1 SGHTA and CDR2 FQGNSA. V gave up 5 bases and J gave up 2 bases, with 10 bases separating them. CDR3: CASSPSGAGNTIYF. CDR3 nucleotides: TGTGCCAGCAGCCCCTCGGGGGCTGGAAACACCATATATTTT.

This clone was seen only once. This chain connects TRBV11-2 to TRBJ2-5, with 8 bases that match TRBD1. The CDR3 contains 15 residues. The junction had 6 bases not matched to a gene; V was cut back by 4 bases and J by 2 bases. CDR1 is SGHAT and CDR2 is FQNNGV in the germline V gene. CDR3 protein: CASSSLTGEQETQYF. The DNA of the CDR3 is TGTGCCAGCAGCTCCTTGACAGGGGAACAAGAGACCCAGTACTTC.

A single count supports this clone. V usage is TRBV7-9 and J usage is TRBJ1-2; the match to TRBD1 covers 11 bases. J gave up 8 bases and V 3 bases, and 2 bases lay outside the gene matches. Germline assignment: CDR1 SEHNR and CDR2 FQNEAQ (reference sequence). There are 13 residues in the CDR3. CDR3 DNA sequence: TGTGCCAGCAGCTTGGACAGGGGGCGGGGCTACACCTTC. Translated, it gives CASSLDRGRGYTF.

This clone was seen only a few times. This rearrangement joins TRBV4-3 to TRBJ1-3; 8 nucleotides agree with TRBD1. V gave up 0 bases and J gave up 5 bases; unmatched junction bases: 6. The germline gives CDR1 LGHNA, CDR2 YSLEER. The CDR3 has 16 amino acids. The CDR3 protein is CASSQDRGQRRNTIYF. CDR3 coding DNA: TGCGCCAGCAGCCAAGACAGGGGGCAACGGAGAAACACCATATATTTT.

V is TRBV7-9 and J is TRBJ1-4, with TRBD1 matching over 7 bases. The V gene's germline CDR1 is SEHNR and CDR2 FQNEAQ (reference sequence). Germline trimming cut 3 bases from V and 7 bases from J; bases unmatched to any gene: 8. The CDR3 runs 15 residues. DNA for the CDR3: TGTGCCAGCAGCTTCTCGACAGGGATGGGTGAAAAACTGTTTTTT. Its translation is CASSFSTGMGEKLFF. The full variable domain, rest sourced from reference TRBV7-9 and TRBJ1-4, is DTGVSQNPRHKITKRGQNVTFRCDPISEHNRLYWYRQTLGQGPEFLTYFQNEAQLEKSRLLSDRFSAERPKGSFSTLEIQRTEQGDSAMYLCASSFSTGMGEKLFFGSGTQLSVL.

The rearrangement uses TRBV14 and TRBJ2-5; D gene ambiguous. The J call is doubtful: the DNA matches TRBJ2-7 better. CDR3 length equals 16 residues. Germline-derived CDR1 and CDR2 are SGHDN and FVKESK. The CDR3 protein is CASSQGIGWNSYEQYF. CDR3 sequence (DNA): TGTGCCAGCAGCCAAGGGATCGGGTGGAACTCCTACGAGCAGTACTTC.

The chain employs TRBV5-1 and TRBJ2-5; the D is unclear. The V end lost 0 bases, the J end lost 0 bases, and 9 bases lay between the germline ends. The CDR3 covers 15 residues. CDR1 SGHRS and CDR2 YFSETQ come from the germline V gene. The chain's CDR3 is CASSLGQMYQETQYF. The CDR3 DNA is TGCGCCAGCAGCTTGGGTCAGATGTACCAAGAGACCCAGTACTTC.